This paragraph reports one T cell receptor (beta chain). The ends were cut back, 3 bases at V and 9 bases at J, with 12 bases in the middle. The CDR3 has 12 residues. Germline assignment: CDR1 SGHDT and CDR2 YYEEEE. Patients at the Seattle site were enrolled during active infection and followed longitudinally. This record belongs to a study of blood T cell repertoires in COVID-19. As for the study in general: Whether acute or convalescent, the COVID-19 samples came from the United States, Italy and Spain.

Produced via immunoSEQ multiplex PCR; TCRdb's table is partial and in-frame only. This table holds about 230,000 clones, 81% found once. Sequenced: peripheral blood. This chain uses TRBV5-6 with TRBJ1-2; tentatively, D is TRBD1 (5 bases). This TCR was sampled from a woman aged 80 or over with COVID-19, enrolled during active disease. The CDR3 loop is CASSSPPGSYTF. The CDR3 region has the DNA TGTGCCAGCAGCTCCCCTCCAGGGAGCTACACCTTC.